This T cell receptor beta chain was recorded in a study of T-cell memory formation after mild COVID-19. Study conclusions and caveats: Contracting CD4+ clones were located mainly in CM and EM, and CD8+ clones in EMRA.

The junction had 5 bases not matched to a gene; V was cut back by 6 bases and J by 1 base. The CDR3 totals 16 residues. Germline V gene lookup returns CDR1 MDHEN and CDR2 SYDVKM. Sample barcodes and UMIs were carried by the TCR alpha and TCR beta cDNA libraries that 5'RACE generated with constant-segment primers. From the 5' RACE reads, TCRdb called clonotypes with MiXCR, one entry per CDR3 protein. This table holds some 450,000 distinct CDR3 sequences, more than 15% found once. This clonotype turned up a few times. Its matching antigen is unknown. The J gene is TRBJ2-5, the V gene TRBV28; TRBD2 aligns across 13 bases. Specimen: PBMCs or a T cell subset sorted from them (not recorded which). The receptor comes from a man aged 18 to 29 who had mild COVID-19 (a few samples of this study predate the infection). Cell type and time point are not known. This CDR3 reads CASSGLAGAFQETQYF. The CDR3 region has the DNA TGTGCCAGCAGCGGACTAGCGGGGGCATTCCAAGAGACCCAGTACTTC.